This entry lists 6 T cell receptor beta chains sequenced from one sample in a study of cytomegalovirus exposure and HLA in healthy donors. 60 Vbeta and 13 Jbeta primers were used in PCR. The table came from immunoSEQ multiplex PCR; TCRdb's copy has only in-frame clones and leaves some out. The sample has about 160,000 clones, 82% seen once. The sample was PBMCs. These receptors all stem from a girl between 10 and 17 years old in good health and CMV-seropositive.

The CDR3 reads CASSPWTGDGYTF. CDR3 in DNA: TGTGCCAGCAGTCCATGGACAGGGGATGGCTACACCTTC. The rearrangement links TRBV27 to TRBJ1-2, with TRBD1 matching 9 bases. The CDR3 has 13 amino acids. The V gene end was trimmed by 5 bases and the J gene end by 6 bases; junction bases not matched to a gene: 4. Germline V gives CDR1 MNHEY, CDR2 SMNVEV (reference sequence).

This sequence joins TRBV19 and TRBJ2-7; TRBD2 matches at 9 bases. The CDR3 totals 15 residues. Trimming cost V 5 bases and J 4 bases; bases outside gene matches: 9. CDR1 is LNHDA and CDR2 is SQIVND in the germline V gene (reference sequence). The CDR3 spells CASSAIAGELYEQYF. The CDR3 DNA reads as TGTGCCAGTAGTGCCATAGCGGGGGAGTTATACGAGCAGTACTTC.

This chain connects TRBV14 to TRBJ1-3; the D is unclear. Trimming left V 3 bases short and J 0 bases short, with 12 bases between. The CDR3 runs to 16 residues. Germline V gene data show CDR1 as SGHDN and CDR2 as FVKESK. The CDR3, as DNA: TGTGCCAGCAGCCATTATCGGAGAGGCTCTGGAAACACCATATATTTT. This sequence encodes CASSHYRRGSGNTIYF.

The rearrangement joins TRBV6-1 to TRBJ2-7, with 7 bases fitting TRBD1. CDR3 length: 15 amino acids. Germline assignment: CDR1 MNHNS and CDR2 SASEGT. With V trimmed by 0 bases and J by 4 bases, 6 bases remained unmatched. The CDR3 DNA reads as TGTGCCAGCAGTGAAGCCGGGACAGTCCCGTACGAGCAGTACTTC. Encoded protein: CASSEAGTVPYEQYF.

The CDR3 DNA sequence: TGTGCCAGCAGCTTCTCCGGAGGGCCGGATGAGCAGTTCTTC. It specifies CASSFSGGPDEQFF. The chain couples TRBV5-6 to TRBJ2-1; tentatively, D is TRBD2 (6 bases). CDR1 and CDR2 (germline): SGHDT, YYEEEE. The CDR3 has 14 amino acids. The V and J ends lost 2 bases and 8 bases respectively, with 14 bases between them.

V and J are TRBV19 and TRBJ2-1; possible D gene TRBD2, 5 bases. CDR3 length: 13 residues. V lost 2 bases and J 4 bases, leaving 6 bases between the germline ends. Looked up from germline, CDR1 is LNHDA and CDR2 is SQIVND (reference sequence). CDR3 in DNA: TGTGCCAGTAGTATAACTAGGTACAATGAGCAGTTCTTC. Protein sequence: CASSITRYNEQFF. Filled out from reference TRBV19 and TRBJ2-1, the complete variable domain reads DGGITQSPKYLFRKEGQNVTLSCEQNLNHDAMYWYRQDPGQGLRLIYYSQIVNDFQKGDIAEGYSVSREKKESFPLTVTSAQKNPTAFYLCASSITRYNEQFFGPGTRLTVL.